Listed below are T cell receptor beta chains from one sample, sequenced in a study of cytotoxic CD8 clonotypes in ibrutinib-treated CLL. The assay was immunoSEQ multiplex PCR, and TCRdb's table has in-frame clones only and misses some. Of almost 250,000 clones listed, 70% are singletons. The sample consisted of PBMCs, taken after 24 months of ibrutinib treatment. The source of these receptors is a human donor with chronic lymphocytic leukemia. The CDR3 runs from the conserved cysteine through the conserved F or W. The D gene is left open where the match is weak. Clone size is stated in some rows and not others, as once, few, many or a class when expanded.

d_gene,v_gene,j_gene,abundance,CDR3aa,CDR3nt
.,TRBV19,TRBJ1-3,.,CASNQPGNSGNTIYF,TGTGCCAGTAACCAGCCAGGGAACTCTGGAAACACCATATATTTT
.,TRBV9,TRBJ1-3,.,CASSGMSSGNTIYF,TGTGCCAGCAGCGGAATGAGCTCTGGAAACACCATATATTTT
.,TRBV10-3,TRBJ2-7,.,CAVNGVGEQYF,TGTGCCGTCAACGGAGTCGGCGAGCAGTACTTC
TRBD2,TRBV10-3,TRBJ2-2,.,CAIKAGGHTGELFF,TGTGCCATCAAAGCGGGAGGTCACACCGGGGAGCTGTTTTTT
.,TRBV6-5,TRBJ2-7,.,CASRPGRRYEQYF,TGTGCCAGCAGACCGGGACGGCGGTACGAGCAGTACTTC
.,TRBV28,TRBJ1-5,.,CASSSTDRGSNQPQHF,TGTGCCAGCAGTTCCACGGACAGAGGGAGCAATCAGCCCCAGCATTTT
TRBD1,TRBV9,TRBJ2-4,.,CASSAGTGRNIQYF,TGTGCCAGCAGCGCCGGGACAGGGAGGAACATTCAGTACTTC
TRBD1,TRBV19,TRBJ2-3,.,CASSRGTGTDTQYF,TGTGCCAGTAGCCGCGGGACAGGGACAGATACGCAGTATTTT
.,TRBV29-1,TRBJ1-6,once,CSVVSKGGILHF,TGCAGCGTGGTATCCAAGGGGGGCATCTTGCACTTT
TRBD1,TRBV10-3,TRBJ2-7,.,CAISESRDRSSYEQYF,TGTGCCATCAGTGAGTCTAGGGACAGATCTTCCTACGAGCAGTACTTC
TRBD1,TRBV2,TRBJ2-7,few,CASSVRTGGDEQYF,TGTGCCAGCAGTGTTCGAACAGGGGGCGATGAGCAGTACTTC
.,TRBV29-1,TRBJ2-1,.,CSVGFNEQFF,TGCAGCGTCGGCTTTAATGAGCAGTTCTTC
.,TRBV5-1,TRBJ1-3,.,CASSEGVTSGNTIYF,TGCGCCAGCAGTGAGGGAGTTACCTCTGGAAACACCATATATTTT
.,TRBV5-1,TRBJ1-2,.,CASSVENNYGYTF,TGCGCCAGCAGCGTAGAGAATAACTATGGCTACACCTTC
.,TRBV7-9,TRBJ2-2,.,CASSLARANTGELFF,TGTGCCAGCAGCTTAGCGCGCGCGAACACCGGGGAGCTGTTTTTT
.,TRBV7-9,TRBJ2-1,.,CASSLVGYGNNEQFF,TGTGCCAGCAGCTTAGTAGGGTACGGAAACAATGAGCAGTTCTTC
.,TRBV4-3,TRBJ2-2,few,CASSQDRSRELFF,TGCGCCAGCAGCCAAGATCGGTCCAGGGAGCTGTTTTTT
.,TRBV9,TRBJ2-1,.,CASSLGGQGQLWGNEQFF,TGTGCCAGCAGCCTCGGCGGGCAGGGACAACTCTGGGGGAATGAGCAGTTCTTC
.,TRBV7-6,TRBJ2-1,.,CASSRRDASLVDEQFF,TGTGCCAGCAGCCGAAGGGACGCCAGCTTGGTTGATGAGCAGTTCTTC
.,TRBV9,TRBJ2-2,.,CASSVGRRAGELFF,TGTGCCAGCAGCGTAGGTAGGCGAGCCGGGGAGCTGTTTTTT
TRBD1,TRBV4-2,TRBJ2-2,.,CASSQDMDRETGELFF,TGTGCCAGCAGCCAAGATATGGACAGGGAAACCGGGGAGCTGTTTTTT
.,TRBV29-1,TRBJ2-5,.,CSVMGAETQYF,TGCAGCGTTATGGGCGCGGAGACCCAGTACTTC
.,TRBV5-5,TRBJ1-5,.,CASSLVGTLNQPQHF,TGTGCCAGCAGCTTGGTTGGAACCCTCAATCAGCCCCAGCATTTT
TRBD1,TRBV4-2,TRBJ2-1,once,CASSPPGTGGLEQFF,TGTGCCAGCAGCCCCCCCGGGACAGGGGGCCTTGAGCAGTTCTTC
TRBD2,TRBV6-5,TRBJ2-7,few,CASSHPAGLNEQYF,TGTGCCAGCAGCCACCCAGCGGGACTGAACGAGCAGTACTTC
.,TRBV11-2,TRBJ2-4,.,CASSLDRPENIQYF,TGTGCCAGCAGCTTAGATAGGCCCGAAAACATTCAGTACTTC
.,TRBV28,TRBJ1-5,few,CASSSVGYRDNQPQHF,TGTGCCAGCAGTTCCGTTGGCTACCGGGACAATCAGCCCCAGCATTTT
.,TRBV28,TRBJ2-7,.,CASSFAVPGEQYF,TGTGCCAGCAGTTTTGCTGTCCCAGGCGAGCAGTACTTC
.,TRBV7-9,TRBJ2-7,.,CASRQSRTSGAYEQYF,TGTGCCAGCAGGCAATCCAGGACATCCGGAGCCTACGAGCAGTACTTC
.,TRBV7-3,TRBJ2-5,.,CASSAALWETQYF,TGTGCCAGCAGCGCGGCCCTGTGGGAGACCCAGTACTTC